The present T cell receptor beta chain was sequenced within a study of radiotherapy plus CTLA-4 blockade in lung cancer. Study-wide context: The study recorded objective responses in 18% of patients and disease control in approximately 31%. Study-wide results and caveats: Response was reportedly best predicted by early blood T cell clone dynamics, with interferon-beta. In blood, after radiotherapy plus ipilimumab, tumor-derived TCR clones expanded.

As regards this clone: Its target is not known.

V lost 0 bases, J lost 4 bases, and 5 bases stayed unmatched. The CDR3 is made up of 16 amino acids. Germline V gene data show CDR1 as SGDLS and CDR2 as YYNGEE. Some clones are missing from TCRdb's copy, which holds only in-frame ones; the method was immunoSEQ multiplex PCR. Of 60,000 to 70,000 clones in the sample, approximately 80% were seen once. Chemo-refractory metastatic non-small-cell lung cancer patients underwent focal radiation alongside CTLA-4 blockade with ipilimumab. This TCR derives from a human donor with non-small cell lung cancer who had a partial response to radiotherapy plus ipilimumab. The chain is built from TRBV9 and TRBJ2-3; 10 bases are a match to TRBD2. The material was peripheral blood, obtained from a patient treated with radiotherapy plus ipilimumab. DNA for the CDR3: TGTGCCAGCAGCGTAGAAGGCCTAGCGGGAGCAGATACGCAGTATTTT. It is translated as CASSVEGLAGADTQYF.